This T cell receptor (beta chain) was sequenced during a study of T cell changes during pregnancy in multiple sclerosis. Profiling relied on immunoSEQ multiplex PCR, and the TCRdb table lists in-frame clones only, not all of them. The sample has over 20,000 clones, around nine tenths seen once. Germline CDR1 and CDR2: MNHEY and SMNVEV (reference sequence). CDR3 length: 13 residues. Germline trimming cut 2 bases from V and 2 bases from J; bases unmatched to any gene: 0. The chain joins TRBV27 to TRBJ2-7; TRBD1 aligns across 7 bases. The sequence was collected from a female donor in good health, enrolled as a control in a pregnancy study. This specimen consisted of CD8+ T cells from peripheral blood mononuclear cells, obtained in the second trimester of pregnancy. The CDR3 region has the DNA TGTGCCAGCAGTTTAGACAGGGCCTACGAGCAGTACTTC. Amino acids: CASSLDRAYEQYF.